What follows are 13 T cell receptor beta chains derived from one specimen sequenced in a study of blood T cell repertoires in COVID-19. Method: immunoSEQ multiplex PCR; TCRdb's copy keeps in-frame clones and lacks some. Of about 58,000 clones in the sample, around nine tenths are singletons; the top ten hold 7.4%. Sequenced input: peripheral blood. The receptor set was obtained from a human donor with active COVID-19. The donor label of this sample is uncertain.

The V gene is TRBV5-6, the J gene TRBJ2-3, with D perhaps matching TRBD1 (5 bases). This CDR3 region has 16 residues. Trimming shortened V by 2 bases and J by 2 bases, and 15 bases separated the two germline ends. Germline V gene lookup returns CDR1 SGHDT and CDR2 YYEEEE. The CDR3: CASSFGTGRVTDTQYF. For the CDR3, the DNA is TGTGCCAGCAGCTTCGGTACGGGCAGGGTCACAGATACGCAGTATTTT.

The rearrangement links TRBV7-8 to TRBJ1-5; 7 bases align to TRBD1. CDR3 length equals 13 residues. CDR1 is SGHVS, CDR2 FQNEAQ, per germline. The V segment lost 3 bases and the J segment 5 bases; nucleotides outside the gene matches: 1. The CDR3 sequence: CASSLQGDQPQHF. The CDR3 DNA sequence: TGTGCCAGCAGCTTGCAGGGGGATCAGCCCCAGCATTTT. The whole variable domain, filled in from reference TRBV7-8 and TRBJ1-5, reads GAGVSQSPRYKVAKRGQDVALRCDPISGHVSLFWYQQALGQGPEFLTYFQNEAQLDKSGLPSDRFFAERPEGSVSTLKIQRTQQEDSAVYLCASSLQGDQPQHFGDGTRLSIL.

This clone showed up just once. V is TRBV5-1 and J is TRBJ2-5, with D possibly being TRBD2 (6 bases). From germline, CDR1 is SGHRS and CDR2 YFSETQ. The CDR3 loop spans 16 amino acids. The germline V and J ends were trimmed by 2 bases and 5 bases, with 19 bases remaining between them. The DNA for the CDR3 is TGCGCCAGCAGCTTAAGATGGAGGAGGGAGGCGGAGACCCAGTACTTC. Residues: CASSLRWRREAETQYF. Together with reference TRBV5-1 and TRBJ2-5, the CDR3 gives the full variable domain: KAGVTQTPRYLIKTRGQQVTLSCSPISGHRSVSWYQQTPGQGLQFLFEYFSETQRNKGNFPGRFSGRQFSNSRSEMNVSTLELGDSALYLCASSLRWRREAETQYFGPGTRLLVL.

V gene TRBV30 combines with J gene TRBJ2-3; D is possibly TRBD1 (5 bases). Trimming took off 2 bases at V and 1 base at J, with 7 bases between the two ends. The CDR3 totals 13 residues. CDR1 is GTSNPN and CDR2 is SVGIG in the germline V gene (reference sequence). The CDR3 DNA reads TGTGCCTGGAGTAAACAGGGCACAGATACGCAGTATTTT. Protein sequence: CAWSKQGTDTQYF.

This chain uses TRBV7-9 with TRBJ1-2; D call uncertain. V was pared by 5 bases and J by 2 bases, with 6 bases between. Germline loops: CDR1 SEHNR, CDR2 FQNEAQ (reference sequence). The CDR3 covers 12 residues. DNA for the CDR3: TGTGCCAGCAGCCGACAAAACTATGGCTACACCTTC. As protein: CASSRQNYGYTF.

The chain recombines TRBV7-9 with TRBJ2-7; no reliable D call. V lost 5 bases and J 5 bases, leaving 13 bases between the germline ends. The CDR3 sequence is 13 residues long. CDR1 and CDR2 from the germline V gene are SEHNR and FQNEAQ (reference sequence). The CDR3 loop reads CASSPEYINEQYF. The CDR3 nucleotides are TGTGCCAGCAGCCCCGAATACATCAACGAGCAGTACTTC.

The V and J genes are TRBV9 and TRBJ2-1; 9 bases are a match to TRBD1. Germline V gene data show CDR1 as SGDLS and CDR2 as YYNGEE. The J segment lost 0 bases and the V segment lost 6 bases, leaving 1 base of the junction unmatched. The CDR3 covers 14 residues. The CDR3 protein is CASKGQGSYNEQFF. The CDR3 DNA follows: TGTGCCAGCAAGGGACAGGGCTCCTACAATGAGCAGTTCTTC.

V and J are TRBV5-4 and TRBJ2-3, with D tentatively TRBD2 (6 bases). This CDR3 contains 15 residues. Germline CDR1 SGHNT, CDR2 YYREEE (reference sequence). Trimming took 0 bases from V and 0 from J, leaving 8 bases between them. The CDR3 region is CASSLGGVSTDTQYF. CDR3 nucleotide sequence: TGTGCCAGCAGCTTGGGCGGGGTTAGCACAGATACGCAGTATTTT.

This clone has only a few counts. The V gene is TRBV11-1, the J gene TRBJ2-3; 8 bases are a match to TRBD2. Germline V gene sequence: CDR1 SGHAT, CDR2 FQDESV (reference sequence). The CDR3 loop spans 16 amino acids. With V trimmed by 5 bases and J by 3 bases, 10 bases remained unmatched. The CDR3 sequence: CASSLLSAGGTDTQYF. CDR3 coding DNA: TGTGCCAGCAGCCTCCTGTCGGCGGGGGGTACAGATACGCAGTATTTT. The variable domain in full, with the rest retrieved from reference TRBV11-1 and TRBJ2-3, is EAEVAQSPRYKITEKSQAVAFWCDPISGHATLYWYRQILGQGPELLVQFQDESVVDDSQLPKDRFSAERLKGVDSTLKIQPAELGDSAMYLCASSLLSAGGTDTQYFGPGTRLTVL.

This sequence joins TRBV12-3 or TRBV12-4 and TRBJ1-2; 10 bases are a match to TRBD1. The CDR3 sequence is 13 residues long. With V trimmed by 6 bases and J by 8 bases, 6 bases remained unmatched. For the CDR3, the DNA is TGTGCCAGCAGCCGACAGGGGGCGGGCGGCTACACCTTC. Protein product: CASSRQGAGGYTF.

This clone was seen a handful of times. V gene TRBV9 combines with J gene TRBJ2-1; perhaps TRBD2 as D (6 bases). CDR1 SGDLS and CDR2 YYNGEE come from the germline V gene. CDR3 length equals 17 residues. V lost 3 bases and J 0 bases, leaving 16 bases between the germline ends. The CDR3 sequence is CASSEDSGASSYNEQFF. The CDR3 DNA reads TGTGCCAGCAGCGAGGATAGCGGAGCGAGCTCCTACAATGAGCAGTTCTTC.

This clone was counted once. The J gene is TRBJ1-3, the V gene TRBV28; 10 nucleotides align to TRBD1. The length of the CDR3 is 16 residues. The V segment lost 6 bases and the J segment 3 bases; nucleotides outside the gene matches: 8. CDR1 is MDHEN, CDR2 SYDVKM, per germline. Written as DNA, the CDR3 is TGTGCCAGCAGCCTATCCGGGACAGGGGTTGGAAACACCATATATTTT. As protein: CASSLSGTGVGNTIYF.

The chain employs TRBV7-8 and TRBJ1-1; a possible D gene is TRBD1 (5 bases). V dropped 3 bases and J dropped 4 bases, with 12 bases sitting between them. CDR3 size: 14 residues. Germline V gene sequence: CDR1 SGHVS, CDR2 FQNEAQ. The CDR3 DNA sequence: TGTGCCAGCAGCTTCCAGGGAGGCGGCACTGAAGCTTTCTTT. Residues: CASSFQGGGTEAFF.